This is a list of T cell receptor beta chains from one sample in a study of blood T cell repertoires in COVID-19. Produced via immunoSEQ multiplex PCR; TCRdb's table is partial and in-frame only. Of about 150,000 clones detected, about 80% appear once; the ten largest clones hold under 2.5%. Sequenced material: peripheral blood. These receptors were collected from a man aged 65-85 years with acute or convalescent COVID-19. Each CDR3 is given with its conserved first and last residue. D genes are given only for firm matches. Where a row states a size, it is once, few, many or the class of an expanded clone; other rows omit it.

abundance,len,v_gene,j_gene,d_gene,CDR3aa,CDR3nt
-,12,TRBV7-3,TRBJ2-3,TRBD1,CASSFPGQGLSF,TGTGCCAGCAGCTTCCCGGGACAGGGGTTGTCTTTT
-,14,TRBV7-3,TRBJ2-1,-,CASNSGLPNNEQFF,TGTGCCAGCAACTCAGGACTACCGAACAATGAGCAGTTCTTC
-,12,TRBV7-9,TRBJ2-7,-,CASSRSGSEQYF,TGTGCCAGCAGCCGCTCAGGGTCCGAGCAGTACTTC
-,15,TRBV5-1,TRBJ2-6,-,CASSDHSSGANVLTF,TGCGCCAGCAGTGACCACAGCTCTGGGGCCAACGTCCTGACTTTC
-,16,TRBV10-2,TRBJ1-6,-,CASSEWAGKDNSPLHF,TGCGCCAGCAGTGAGTGGGCAGGAAAAGATAATTCACCCCTCCACTTT
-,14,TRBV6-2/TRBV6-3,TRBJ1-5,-,CASSAGGEVQPQHF,TGTGCCAGCAGTGCCGGAGGGGAGGTTCAGCCCCAGCATTTT
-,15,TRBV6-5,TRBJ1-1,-,CASSTTGAGDTEAFF,TGTGCCAGCAGTACGACAGGAGCTGGAGACACTGAAGCTTTCTTT
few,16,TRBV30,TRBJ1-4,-,CAWSSTPQGLNEKLFF,TGTGCCTGGAGCTCTACCCCTCAGGGCCTAAATGAAAAACTGTTTTTT
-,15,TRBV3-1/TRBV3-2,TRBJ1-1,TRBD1,CASSLWGQEYTEAFF,TGTGCCAGCAGCCTGTGGGGACAGGAGTACACTGAAGCTTTCTTT
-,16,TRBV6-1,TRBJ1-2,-,CASSEGGYTPRYGYTF,TGTGCCAGCAGTGAGGGGGGTTATACCCCGCGCTATGGCTACACCTTC
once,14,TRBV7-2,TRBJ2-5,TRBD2,CASSLTGGSGTQYF,TGTGCCAGCAGCCTAACGGGAGGTTCGGGGACCCAGTACTTC
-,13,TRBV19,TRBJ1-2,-,CASGAGWNYGYTF,TGTGCCAGTGGGGCAGGGTGGAACTATGGCTACACCTTC
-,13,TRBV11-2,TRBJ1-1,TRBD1,CASRLQGGDSAFF,TGTGCCAGCAGACTACAAGGGGGCGATTCGGCTTTCTTT
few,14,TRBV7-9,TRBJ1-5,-,CASSLGHGNQPQHF,TGTGCCAGCAGCTTAGGACATGGCAATCAGCCCCAGCATTTT
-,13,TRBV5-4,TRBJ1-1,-,CASSQTVNTEAFF,TGTGCCAGCAGTCAGACAGTAAACACTGAAGCTTTCTTT
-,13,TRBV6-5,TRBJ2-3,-,CASTPTGTDTQYF,TGTGCCAGCACCCCCACAGGGACAGATACGCAGTATTTT
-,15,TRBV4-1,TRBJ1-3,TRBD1,CASSSGTATGNTIYF,TGCGCCAGCAGCTCCGGGACAGCGACTGGAAACACCATATATTTT
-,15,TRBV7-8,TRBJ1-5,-,CASMVDRHSNQPQHF,TGTGCCAGCATGGTCGACAGGCATAGCAATCAGCCCCAGCATTTT
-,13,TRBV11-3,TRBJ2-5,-,CASSLGELGTQYF,TGTGCCAGCAGCTTAGGGGAGTTGGGGACCCAGTACTTC
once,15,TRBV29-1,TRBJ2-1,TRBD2,CSAGGPGLSYNEQFF,TGCAGCGCGGGGGGGCCAGGGCTCTCCTACAATGAGCAGTTCTTC
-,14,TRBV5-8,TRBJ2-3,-,CASSLVAQAGTQYF,TGTGCCAGCAGCTTGGTGGCTCAGGCAGGGACGCAGTATTTT
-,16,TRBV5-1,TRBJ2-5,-,CASTPPTGASGETQYF,TGCGCCAGCACCCCCCCCACGGGAGCTTCGGGAGAGACCCAGTACTTC